This T cell receptor (beta chain) was identified during a study of T cell responses to AZD1222 COVID-19 vaccine. Using immunoSEQ multiplex PCR, the repertoire was profiled, and TCRdb retains in-frame clones only, with some absent. The table includes 95,000 to 100,000 clones, roughly nine tenths detected once. Germline CDR1 and CDR2: LGHDT and YNNKEL (reference sequence). CDR3 length: 14 amino acids. Deletions cut 1 base from V and 6 bases from J, with 10 bases between. The chain links TRBV3-1 (or the pseudogene TRBV3-2) to TRBJ1-3; a weak D match, TRBD1 (5 bases). The TCR comes from an adult in good health. Material: peripheral blood, obtained on day 0 of AZD1222 vaccination. This CDR3 is CASSQAEQENTIYF. CDR3 coding DNA: TGTGCCAGCAGCCAAGCCGAACAGGAAAACACCATATATTTT.